The 24 T cell receptor beta chains below come from one sample, sequenced in a study of cytomegalovirus exposure and HLA in healthy donors. Amplification used 60 Vbeta primers and 13 Jbeta primers. This table comes from immunoSEQ multiplex PCR, and its TCRdb copy is limited to in-frame clones, with some not included. The table includes approximately 140,000 clones, 82% detected once. Sequences were obtained from PBMCs. All receptors derive from a man aged 18 to 29 in good health and CMV-seropositive.

This chain uses TRBV6-5 with TRBJ2-7; TRBD1 aligns across 11 bases. CDR3 length equals 14 residues. Unmatched junction bases numbered 2, after V lost 0 bases and J lost 7 bases. Germline-derived CDR1 and CDR2 are MNHEY and SVGAGI. CDR3 amino acids: CASSYSGQGGEQYF. For the CDR3, the DNA is TGTGCCAGCAGTTACTCGGGACAGGGGGGTGAGCAGTACTTC.

The chain has TRBV6-1 and TRBJ2-7; D possibly corresponds to TRBD2 (6 bases). Germline CDR1 reads MNHNS; CDR2 reads SASEGT. The CDR3 runs 15 residues. Trimming shortened V by 2 bases and J by 0 bases, and 11 bases separated the two germline ends. The CDR3 here is CASSEKPGGSYEQYF. Written as DNA, the CDR3 is TGTGCCAGCAGTGAAAAACCCGGGGGCTCCTACGAGCAGTACTTC.

The sample holds a few counts of this clone. The J gene is TRBJ1-4, the V gene TRBV30, with no clear D. The germline CDR1 and CDR2 sequences are GTSNPN and SVGIG (reference sequence). CDR3 length: 15 amino acids. Between the trimmed V and J ends, which lost 3 bases and 8 bases, there was a span of 19 bases. The CDR3 bases are TGTGCCTGGAGCAAAGGTGTCGGAGAAACGGAAAAACTGTTTTTT. Its protein is CAWSKGVGETEKLFF.

The genes are TRBV28 and TRBJ2-3, with D possibly TRBD2 on 7 matching bases. The V and J ends lost 11 bases and 3 bases respectively, with 15 bases between them. The CDR3 has 13 amino acids. Per the germline V gene, CDR1 is MDHEN and CDR2 is SYDVKM. The CDR3 bases are TGTGCCGGGGGGGCAGGGGAGACAGATACGCAGTATTTT. It specifies CAGGAGETDTQYF.

The V call is TRBV6-5, the J call TRBJ2-2, with no clear D. V dropped 3 bases and J dropped 5 bases, with 10 bases sitting between them. Looked up from germline, CDR1 is MNHEY and CDR2 is SVGAGI. The CDR3 is made up of 14 amino acids. CDR3 amino acids: CASSYSGPTGELFF. In DNA, the CDR3 is TGTGCCAGCAGTTATAGTGGGCCGACCGGGGAGCTGTTTTTT.

The gene calls are TRBV6-5 and TRBJ1-2, with a tentative D call TRBD1 (5 bases). V lost 7 bases and J lost 3, with 18 bases in between. Germline loops: CDR1 MNHEY, CDR2 SVGAGI. The CDR3 covers 15 residues. The CDR3: CASTTFGGRDYGYTF. DNA for the CDR3: TGTGCCAGCACCACCTTCGGGGGACGCGACTATGGCTACACCTTC.

V usage is TRBV7-9 and J usage is TRBJ2-5, with a possible D match to TRBD1 (5 bases). The CDR3 is made up of 17 amino acids. Germline V gives CDR1 SEHNR, CDR2 FQNEAQ (reference sequence). V was cut by 0 bases and J by 0 bases, with 14 bases left in between. In nucleotides, the CDR3 is TGTGCCAGCAGCTTAGCTGCAGGGTCATTATACCAAGAGACCCAGTACTTC. Its translation: CASSLAAGSLYQETQYF.

The gene calls are TRBV7-3 and TRBJ2-7; D gene uncertain. Germline V gene sequence: CDR1 SGHTA, CDR2 FQGTGA. This CDR3 is 15 amino acids long. V was cut by 5 bases and J by 3 bases, with 17 bases left in between. The CDR3 loop reads CASSRGSITGYEQYF. The CDR3 region has the DNA TGTGCCAGCAGCCGCGGCTCCATAACGGGCTACGAGCAGTACTTC.

The rearrangement joins TRBV10-3 to TRBJ1-2; D may be TRBD1 (6 bases). Germline CDR1 ENHRY, CDR2 SYGVKD. The V gene lost 6 bases and the J gene lost 5 bases, with 16 bases spanning the gap. CDR3 length: 14 amino acids. The CDR3 coding sequence is TGTGCCATCAGCCCGGGCAGGGGATGGTATGGCTACACCTTC. It yields the protein CAISPGRGWYGYTF.

This chain connects TRBV6-1 to TRBJ1-5; D is perhaps TRBD1 (5 bases). This CDR3 is 12 amino acids long. Trimming took off 1 base at V and 15 bases at J, with 13 bases between the two ends. Germline lookup yields CDR1 MNHNS and CDR2 SASEGT. The CDR3 region has the DNA TGTGCCAGCAGTGAAGGTTGGAGGGGATTGCATTTT. Translation: CASSEGWRGLHF.

This CDR3 reads CASRLTGGPGYTF. The CDR3 coding sequence is TGTGCCAGCAGACTAACAGGGGGACCTGGCTACACCTTC. The rearrangement links TRBV28 to TRBJ1-2; 8 nucleotides line up with TRBD1. Germline values: CDR1 MDHEN, CDR2 SYDVKM. This CDR3 spans 13 amino acids. V gave up 6 bases and J gave up 7 bases; unmatched junction bases: 7.

The genes are TRBV5-1 and TRBJ2-5; TRBD1 matches at 9 bases. Trimming took 4 bases from V and 5 from J; bases not matched to a gene: 12. The germline V gene encodes CDR1 SGHRS and CDR2 YFSETQ. This CDR3 has 16 amino acids. The CDR3 loop reads CASSPYGQGRRETQYF. In DNA form, the CDR3 reads TGCGCCAGCAGCCCTTACGGACAGGGGAGAAGGGAGACCCAGTACTTC.

V usage is TRBV6-1 and J usage is TRBJ1-1; tentatively, D is TRBD1 (5 bases). The V gene's germline CDR1 is MNHNS and CDR2 SASEGT. Trimming took 6 bases from V and 0 from J, leaving 11 bases between them. The CDR3 is made up of 14 amino acids. CDR3 sequence reads: CASSLTGLNTEAFF. The CDR3 nucleotides read TGTGCCAGCAGCCTAACAGGATTGAACACTGAAGCTTTCTTT.

V is TRBV27 and J is TRBJ1-1; 9 bases align to TRBD1. The trim removed 5 bases at V and 1 base at J, leaving 8 bases unmatched. Germline V gene sequence: CDR1 MNHEY, CDR2 SMNVEV (reference sequence). The CDR3 covers 16 residues. The CDR3 nucleotides are TGTGCCAGCAGTATCACAGGGGGCCGGTGGAACACTGAAGCTTTCTTT. As protein: CASSITGGRWNTEAFF.

The count of this clone is one. The V and J genes are TRBV27 and TRBJ1-5; TRBD1 might be the D (5 bases). The V gene's germline CDR1 is MNHEY and CDR2 SMNVEV (reference sequence). The V end was cut by 6 bases, the J end by 5 bases, with 14 bases between. This CDR3 comprises 14 residues. The CDR3 reads CASRFSGSHQPQHF. The CDR3 bases are TGTGCCAGCAGATTCTCAGGGTCCCATCAGCCCCAGCATTTT.

The J gene is TRBJ2-7, the V gene TRBV2; D is undetermined. This CDR3 spans 13 amino acids. V was pared by 1 base and J by 2 bases, with 6 bases between. CDR1 and CDR2 from the germline V gene are SNHLY and FYNNEI. CDR3 DNA sequence: TGTGCCAGCAGTGAAGGCAGTCCCTACGAGCAGTACTTC. Translation: CASSEGSPYEQYF.

The genes are TRBV11-2 and TRBJ1-5; no definite D call. Trimming took off 1 base at V and 3 bases at J, with 10 bases between the two ends. There are 15 residues in the CDR3. CDR1 and CDR2 from the germline V gene are SGHAT and FQNNGV. The DNA for the CDR3 is TGTGCCAGCAGCTTAGGGAGGGAGTACAATCAGCCCCAGCATTTT. This sequence encodes CASSLGREYNQPQHF.

The gene calls are TRBV5-1 and TRBJ2-7; the D gene is possibly TRBD2 (6 bases). Per germline, CDR1 SGHRS and CDR2 YFSETQ. This CDR3 region has 15 residues. V lost 3 bases and J 5 bases, leaving 18 bases between the germline ends. The CDR3 coding sequence is TGCGCCAGCAGCTGGGGGGATAGGGATAACGACGAGCAGTACTTC. Its protein is CASSWGDRDNDEQYF. Drawing the rest from reference TRBV5-1 and TRBJ2-7, the complete variable domain is KAGVTQTPRYLIKTRGQQVTLSCSPISGHRSVSWYQQTPGQGLQFLFEYFSETQRNKGNFPGRFSGRQFSNSRSEMNVSTLELGDSALYLCASSWGDRDNDEQYFGPGTRLTVT.

The chain employs TRBV7-2 and TRBJ1-4; D possibly corresponds to TRBD1 (6 bases). The germline V gene has CDR1 SGHTA and CDR2 FQGNSA. The CDR3 spans 15 residues. Between the trimmed V and J ends, which lost 4 bases and 6 bases, there was a span of 15 bases. The CDR3 region has the DNA TGTGCCAGCAGCTCCCCCGGGACATTAGATGAAAAACTGTTTTTT. Translation: CASSSPGTLDEKLFF.

This clone was recorded once. This chain links TRBV11-2 with TRBJ2-7, with 12 bases fitting TRBD1. This CDR3 is built from 16 residues. CDR1 and CDR2 (germline): SGHAT, FQNNGV. V shed 1 base and J 4 bases; nucleotides not matched to a gene: 5. CDR3 sequence reads: CASSLVGGQGAYEQYF. The CDR3, as DNA: TGTGCCAGCAGCTTAGTGGGGGGACAGGGGGCTTACGAGCAGTACTTC.

The chain links TRBV5-1 to TRBJ2-1; TRBD2 matches at 11 bases. With 0 bases clipped from V and 3 bases from J, the junction kept 5 bases outside the gene matches. CDR3 length: 17 residues. CDR1 and CDR2 (germline): SGHRS, YFSETQ. The CDR3 DNA follows: TGCGCCAGCAGCTTGGGTCTAGCGGGAGGTAACTACAATGAGCAGTTCTTC. Amino acids: CASSLGLAGGNYNEQFF.

This clone turned up a few times. Other DNA sequences of this sample code for an identical CDR3. The J gene is TRBJ1-1, the V gene TRBV28; D gene uncertain. Trimming cost V 2 bases and J 5 bases, with 6 bases left between them. The CDR3 is 12 amino acids. From germline, CDR1 is MDHEN and CDR2 SYDVKM. CDR3 region: CASSLGSTEAFF. DNA for the CDR3: TGTGCCAGCAGTTTAGGGAGTACTGAAGCTTTCTTT. Combining the CDR3 with reference TRBV28 and TRBJ1-1 gives the whole variable domain DVKVTQSSRYLVKRTGEKVFLECVQDMDHENMFWYRQDPGLGLRLIYFSYDVKMKEKGDIPEGYSVSREKKERFSLILESASTNQTSMYLCASSLGSTEAFFGQGTRLTVV.

V usage is TRBV28 and J usage is TRBJ1-5, with TRBD1 identical over 8 bases. The CDR3 loop spans 15 amino acids. Trimming cost V 6 bases and J 5 bases; bases outside gene matches: 9. Germline loops: CDR1 MDHEN, CDR2 SYDVKM. CDR3 amino acids: CASRGVRGRHQPQHF. Here the CDR3 DNA reads TGTGCCAGCAGGGGAGTCAGGGGGCGGCATCAGCCCCAGCATTTT. The full variable domain, completed using reference TRBV28 and TRBJ1-5, is DVKVTQSSRYLVKRTGEKVFLECVQDMDHENMFWYRQDPGLGLRLIYFSYDVKMKEKGDIPEGYSVSREKKERFSLILESASTNQTSMYLCASRGVRGRHQPQHFGDGTRLSIL.

The chain uses TRBV5-1 and TRBJ1-1, with D perhaps matching TRBD1 (5 bases). Trimming stripped 3 bases from V and 8 bases from J, with 8 bases between. From germline, CDR1 is SGHRS and CDR2 YFSETQ. The CDR3 consists of 11 residues. CDR3 region: CASSWGGEAFF. The CDR3 DNA is TGCGCCAGCAGCTGGGGGGGGGAAGCTTTCTTT.